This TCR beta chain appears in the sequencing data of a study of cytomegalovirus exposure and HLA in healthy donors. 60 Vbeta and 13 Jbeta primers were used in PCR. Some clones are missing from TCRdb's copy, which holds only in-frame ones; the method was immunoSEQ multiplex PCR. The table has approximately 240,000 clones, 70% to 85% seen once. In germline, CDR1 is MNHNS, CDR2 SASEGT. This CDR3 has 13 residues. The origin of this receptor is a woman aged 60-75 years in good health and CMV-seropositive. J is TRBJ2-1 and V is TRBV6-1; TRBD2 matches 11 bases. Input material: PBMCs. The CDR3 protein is CVRDSGRGNEQFF. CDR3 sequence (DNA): TGTGTCAGGGATAGCGGGAGGGGCAATGAGCAGTTCTTC.